Listed below are T cell receptor beta chains from one sample, sequenced in a study of regulatory T cells in long-lasting Graves disease. TCRdb passed the multiplex PCR reads through MiXCR, listing each CDR3 protein once. This sample has roughly 350,000 distinct CDR3 sequences, with about 16% found just once. The same sample was also used in a study of T cells in Graves' hyperthyroidism and ophthalmopathy.

Material: peripheral blood mononuclear cells (PBMCs), obtained at new diagnosis, from a patient treated with antithyroid drugs. The receptor set was obtained from a woman aged 18 to 35 with Graves disease. CDR3s include the opening cysteine and the closing phenylalanine or tryptophan. Each record gives: D gene, clone size, V gene, J gene, CDR3 protein, CDR3 DNA. The D gene is left open where the match is weak. Some rows have no size entry. The others give once, few or many, or a class for an expanded clone.

>-|-|TRBV28|TRBJ1-3
CASSLYRGGSGNTIYF
TGTGCCAGCAGTTTATATCGGGGGGGTAGTGGAAACACCATATATTTT
>-|many|TRBV12-3/TRBV12-4|TRBJ2-5
CASSLAWSDQETQYF
TGTGCCAGCAGTTTAGCGTGGTCAGATCAAGAGACCCAGTACTTC
>TRBD2|few|TRBV28|TRBJ2-1
CASRATSGPYNEQFF
TGTGCCAGCAGAGCCACTAGCGGACCTTACAATGAGCAGTTCTTC
>-|few|TRBV18|TRBJ1-6
CASSPPQKSTLHF
TGTGCCAGCTCACCACCTCAGAAGAGCACCCTCCACTTT
>-|many|TRBV11-1|TRBJ2-1
CASSLVFRGGNNEQFF
TGTGCCAGCAGCTTAGTGTTTCGGGGAGGAAACAATGAGCAGTTCTTC
>TRBD2|many|TRBV5-1|TRBJ2-1
CASSPLSGGPSSYEQFF
TGCGCCAGCAGCCCCCTTAGCGGGGGGCCCTCTTCATACGAGCAGTTCTTC
>-|many|TRBV28|TRBJ1-1
CASSDLGGANTEAFF
TGTGCCAGCAGTGACCTGGGGGGCGCGAACACTGAAGCTTTCTTT
>-|-|TRBV6-1|TRBJ1-4
CASRATGNEKLFF
TGTGCCAGCAGAGCAACAGGGAATGAAAAACTGTTTTTT
>TRBD2|many|TRBV2|TRBJ2-3
CASSPGAGVKDTQYF
TGTGCCAGCAGTCCTGGAGCGGGAGTGAAAGATACGCAGTATTTT
>TRBD2|many|TRBV5-1|TRBJ2-7
CASSPGAGGSYEQYF
TGCGCCAGCAGCCCGGGGGCGGGGGGCTCCTACGAGCAGTACTTC
>-|many|TRBV29-1|TRBJ2-7
CSAGTNFYEQYF
TGCAGCGCTGGGACAAATTTCTACGAGCAGTACTTC
>-|many|TRBV5-1|TRBJ1-2
CASSFGPDYGYTF
TGCGCCAGCAGCTTTGGTCCTGACTATGGCTACACCTTC
>-|many|TRBV20-1|TRBJ2-4
CSASSGGYIQYF
TGCAGTGCTAGTTCTGGGGGGTACATTCAGTACTTC
>-|many|TRBV5-1|TRBJ2-3
CASSRSDTQYF
TGCGCCAGCAGTAGGTCTGATACGCAGTATTTT
>-|many|TRBV20-1|TRBJ1-2
CSAIPQSTYGYTF
TGCAGTGCTATCCCACAAAGTACCTATGGCTACACCTTC
>TRBD2|many|TRBV11-2|TRBJ2-7
CASSPTSGGRTYEQYF
TGTGCCAGCAGCCCGACTAGCGGAGGGCGAACCTACGAGCAGTACTTC
>-|many|TRBV20-1|TRBJ2-2
CSASRQTNTGELFF
TGCAGTGCTAGCAGACAGACGAACACCGGGGAGCTGTTTTTT
>-|many|TRBV3-1|TRBJ1-5
CASSPSGNQPQHF
TGTGCCAGCAGCCCCTCGGGGAATCAGCCCCAGCATTTT
>-|many|TRBV5-1|TRBJ2-7
CASSPNPTAETVNYEQYF
TGCGCCAGCAGCCCCAACCCGACGGCAGAAACAGTTAATTACGAGCAGTACTTC
>-|many|TRBV6-1|TRBJ1-5
CASSEAAGDQPQHF
TGTGCCAGCAGTGAAGCTGCCGGGGATCAGCCCCAGCATTTT
>TRBD1|many|TRBV5-5|TRBJ1-5
CASDGTGSSNQPQHF
TGTGCCAGCGACGGGACAGGCTCTAGCAATCAGCCCCAGCATTTT
>-|once|TRBV7-2|TRBJ2-7
CASSLACEQYF
TGTGCCAGCAGCTTAGCCTGCGAGCAGTACTTC
>-|many|TRBV28|TRBJ2-1
CASSPPWYNEQFF
TGTGCCAGCAGTCCGCCATGGTACAATGAGCAGTTCTTC
>-|few|TRBV28|TRBJ1-3
CASRGSSGNTIYF
TGTGCCAGCAGGGGGAGCTCTGGAAACACCATATATTTT
>TRBD1|many|TRBV12-3/TRBV12-4|TRBJ1-1
CASSLGLGQGIAEAFF
TGTGCCAGCAGCCTAGGATTGGGACAGGGAATAGCTGAAGCTTTCTTT
>-|few|TRBV27|TRBJ2-1
CASSVTLYNEQFF
TGTGCCAGCAGTGTGACGCTTTACAATGAGCAGTTCTTC
>-|few|TRBV9|TRBJ1-2
CASSGEGRNYGYTF
TGTGCCAGCAGCGGAGAAGGACGGAACTATGGCTACACCTTC
>TRBD2|many|TRBV2|TRBJ2-1
CASSRSRTSGSISYNEQFF
TGTGCCAGCAGTCGCTCGAGGACTAGCGGGAGTATCTCCTACAATGAGCAGTTCTTC
>-|few|TRBV29-1|TRBJ2-7
CSVGTPHEQYF
TGCAGCGTCGGGACGCCCCACGAGCAGTACTTC
>-|many|TRBV6-2/TRBV6-3|TRBJ2-5
CASSYGGETQYF
TGTGCCAGCAGTTACGGGGGAGAGACCCAGTACTTC
>TRBD1|many|TRBV5-1|TRBJ1-1
CASSWDRGLFSDTEAFF
TGCGCCAGCAGCTGGGACAGGGGGCTCTTCAGTGACACTGAAGCTTTCTTT
>TRBD1|few|TRBV4-1|TRBJ1-1
CASSQVGQGLNTEAFF
TGCGCCAGCAGCCAAGTCGGACAGGGGCTGAACACTGAAGCTTTCTTT
>TRBD2|many|TRBV7-8|TRBJ2-5
CASSPTKREGREAQYF
TGTGCCAGCAGCCCAACCAAGCGGGAGGGCCGTGAGGCCCAGTACTTC
>-|-|TRBV15|TRBJ2-5
CATSRVGLVMLTWKETQYF
TGTGCCACCAGCAGAGTAGGGTTGGTGATGCTCACCTGGAAAGAGACCCAGTACTTC
>TRBD1|many|TRBV2|TRBJ2-7
CASRRDRDTSEQYF
TGTGCCAGCAGGCGGGACAGGGACACTAGCGAGCAGTACTTC
>-|-|TRBV6-2/TRBV6-3|TRBJ1-5
CASSGGRGKPQHF
TGTGCCAGCAGTGGGGGCAGAGGGAAGCCCCAGCATTTT
>-|few|TRBV19|TRBJ2-1
CASSNLAMLAYNEQFF
TGTGCCAGTAGTAATCTAGCGATGCTAGCCTACAATGAGCAGTTCTTC
>-|-|TRBV19|TRBJ2-1
CASSIGLPTPYNEQFF
TGTGCCAGTAGTATCGGACTCCCAACCCCGTACAATGAGCAGTTCTTC
>TRBD1|few|TRBV9|TRBJ1-2
CASSAVTGNYGYTF
TGTGCCAGCAGCGCGGTGACAGGGAACTATGGCTACACCTTC
>TRBD1|many|TRBV12-3/TRBV12-4|TRBJ1-1
CASRQGQGNTEAFF
TGTGCCAGCAGACAAGGACAGGGGAACACTGAAGCTTTCTTT
>-|few|TRBV29-1|TRBJ1-1
CSVQRLLEAFF
TGCAGCGTTCAAAGACTCCTTGAAGCTTTCTTT
>-|many|TRBV2|TRBJ1-6
CASRDTLNSPLHF
TGTGCCAGTCGGGACACTTTAAATTCACCCCTCCACTTT
>TRBD1|many|TRBV5-1|TRBJ1-5
CASSPQGFQPQHF
TGCGCCAGCAGCCCACAGGGGTTTCAGCCCCAGCATTTT
>-|many|TRBV20-1|TRBJ2-2
CSAREGGLHTGELFF
TGCAGTGCTAGAGAGGGAGGCCTCCACACCGGGGAGCTGTTTTTT
>-|many|TRBV27|TRBJ2-3
CASAGSSTDTQYF
TGTGCCAGCGCGGGATCTAGCACAGATACGCAGTATTTT
>-|few|TRBV2|TRBJ1-2
CASSDLLIYGYTF
TGTGCCAGCAGTGACTTGCTGATCTATGGCTACACCTTC
>-|-|TRBV6-5|TRBJ1-6
CASSYRGRGSSYNSPLHF
TGTGCCAGCAGTTACCGGGGCAGGGGTAGCTCCTATAATTCACCCCTCCACTTT
>-|-|TRBV9|TRBJ1-4
CASSPEGGNEKLFF
TGTGCCAGCAGCCCAGAGGGGGGTAATGAAAAACTGTTTTTT
>TRBD1|many|TRBV5-1|TRBJ1-1
CASSTGQMNTEAFF
TGCGCCAGCAGCACGGGACAGATGAACACTGAAGCTTTCTTT
>-|-|TRBV5-1|TRBJ2-4
CASSLSGERTPFF
TGCGCCAGCAGCTTGAGTGGGGAACGAACTCCGTTCTTC
>-|few|TRBV7-9|TRBJ1-2
CASRAARATRNYGYTF
TGTGCCAGTAGAGCGGCCAGAGCAACCCGTAACTATGGCTACACCTTC
>-|few|TRBV9|TRBJ1-1
CASSVATSGRRDTEAFF
TGTGCCAGCAGCGTAGCTACTTCTGGCAGGCGGGACACTGAAGCTTTCTTT
>-|few|TRBV27|TRBJ1-1
CASSPLPQNTEAFF
TGTGCCAGCAGTCCACTCCCACAGAACACTGAAGCTTTCTTT
>TRBD2|many|TRBV6-2/TRBV6-3|TRBJ2-5
CASSEGRGGETQYF
TGTGCCAGCAGTGAAGGGCGGGGGGGAGAGACCCAGTACTTC
>-|-|TRBV30|TRBJ1-1
CAWGHTGGAEAFF
TGTGCCTGGGGTCACACCGGTGGCGCTGAAGCTTTCTTT
>TRBD1|few|TRBV24-1|TRBJ2-2
CATSYRGLGGELFF
TGTGCCACCTCATACAGGGGGCTAGGCGGGGAGCTGTTTTTT
>-|many|TRBV11-2|TRBJ2-1
CASSRSDYSEQFF
TGTGCCAGCAGCCGTTCTGACTATTCTGAGCAGTTCTTC
>-|-|TRBV27|TRBJ1-5
CASAWVRNSNQPQHF
TGTGCCAGTGCCTGGGTACGGAATAGCAATCAGCCCCAGCATTTT